These T cell receptor beta chains were read from a single sample in a study of T cell repertoires in cytomegalovirus infection. Their antigens are not known. TCRdb called the reads again in MiXCR, with one record for every CDR3 protein. This table holds some 590,000 distinct CDR3 sequences, under 45% found once. The specimen comprised cultured PBMCs, sampled from culture after CMV antigen stimulation. The receptors were sampled from a human donor in good health (CMV status not recorded). Some clones in this sample may be carry-over from other donors' samples. Both conserved end residues are part of each CDR3. The D gene is left open where the match is weak. Clone sizes are given selectively: once, few, many, or a class where the clone is expanded.

D,J,V,size,CDR3,DNA
TRBD1,TRBJ2-2,TRBV7-2,few,CASSRFTGEGTGELFF,TGTGCCAGCAGCCGATTTACAGGGGAAGGAACCGGGGAGCTGTTTTTT
.,TRBJ2-7,TRBV20-1,.,CSARDTLGGMGGEQYF,TGCAGTGCTAGAGATACCTTAGGCGGGATGGGGGGCGAGCAGTACTTC
.,TRBJ1-2,TRBV12-3/TRBV12-4,.,CASSPNRDGYTF,TGTGCCAGCAGTCCGAACAGGGATGGCTACACCTTC
.,TRBJ2-7,TRBV20-1,.,CSARDVAYEQYF,TGCAGTGCTAGAGATGTCGCCTACGAGCAGTACTTC
.,TRBJ2-4,TRBV4-2,few,CASSQERMAKNIQYF,TGTGCCAGCAGCCAAGAAAGGATGGCCAAAAACATTCAGTACTTC
TRBD2,TRBJ2-5,TRBV7-2,.,CASSFVGGTAWETQYF,TGTGCCAGCAGCTTTGTCGGGGGGACGGCTTGGGAGACCCAGTACTTC
TRBD1,TRBJ1-1,TRBV7-6,many,CASSLGQGYTEAFF,TGTGCCAGCAGCCTTGGACAGGGCTACACTGAAGCTTTCTTT
.,TRBJ1-3,TRBV4-3,once,CASSQGQAGGNTIYF,TGCGCCAGCAGCCAAGGACAGGCGGGTGGAAACACCATATATTTT
TRBD2,TRBJ2-2,TRBV5-1,few,CASSLAGGSLNTGELFF,TGCGCCAGCAGCTTGGCCGGGGGGTCCCTGAACACCGGGGAGCTGTTTTTT
TRBD1,TRBJ1-5,TRBV20-1,.,CSATNWDSFSNQPQHF,TGCAGTGCTACAAACTGGGACAGTTTTTCGAATCAGCCCCAGCATTTT
.,TRBJ2-7,TRBV20-1,.,CSATRDGIDEQYF,TGCAGTGCTACACGGGACGGAATAGACGAGCAGTACTTC
TRBD1,TRBJ1-6,TRBV12-3/TRBV12-4,.,CASSAQGLLYNSPLHF,TGTGCCAGCAGTGCACAGGGGCTTCTCTATAATTCACCCCTCCACTTT
.,TRBJ1-6,TRBV7-2,many,CASSLIVDSPLHF,TGTGCCAGCAGCTTAATCGTTGACAGCCCCCTCCACTTT
.,TRBJ2-2,TRBV7-9,few,CASSPSLNVGELFF,TGTGCCAGCAGCCCTAGCCTTAATGTCGGGGAGCTGTTTTTT
.,TRBJ1-1,TRBV2,.,CASSEGVVRNTEAFF,TGTGCCAGCAGTGAAGGGGTTGTTAGGAACACTGAAGCTTTCTTT
TRBD2,TRBJ2-3,TRBV18,few,CASSGLAGADTQYF,TGTGCCAGCTCGGGACTAGCGGGGGCAGATACGCAGTATTTT
TRBD2,TRBJ2-1,TRBV4-1,few,CASSQVPSGGGNEQFF,TGCGCCAGCAGCCAAGTTCCCAGCGGGGGGGGCAATGAGCAGTTCTTC
TRBD2,TRBJ2-3,TRBV7-2,.,CASSQRSGGYGDTQYF,TGTGCCAGCAGCCAGCGGAGCGGGGGCTATGGGGATACGCAGTATTTT
.,TRBJ2-6,TRBV20-1,.,CSAREEGANVLTF,TGCAGTGCTAGAGAAGAGGGGGCCAACGTCCTGACTTTC
TRBD1,TRBJ1-2,TRBV20-1,.,CRKGGQGSEGYTF,TGCAGGAAAGGAGGACAGGGATCAGAGGGCTACACCTTC
.,TRBJ2-7,TRBV7-2,few,CASSLGSGNYEQYF,TGTGCCAGCAGCTTAGGTAGCGGCAATTACGAGCAGTACTTC
TRBD1,TRBJ2-7,TRBV7-8,few,CASSAAGDSFYEQYF,TGTGCCAGCAGCGCCGCCGGGGACAGCTTCTACGAGCAGTACTTC
.,TRBJ2-2,TRBV27,few,CASSPWTANTGELFF,TGTGCCAGCAGTCCCTGGACAGCGAACACCGGGGAGCTGTTTTTT
.,TRBJ2-3,TRBV5-3,.,CASSLTPPGLSTDTQYF,TGTGCCAGCAGCCTTACCCCCCCGGGACTTAGCACAGATACGCAGTATTTT
.,TRBJ2-6,TRBV19,.,CASSAEVGGAFSGANVLTF,TGTGCCAGTAGTGCCGAGGTTGGCGGGGCCTTCTCTGGGGCCAACGTCCTGACTTTC
.,TRBJ2-7,TRBV7-2,few,CASSLEANPPDGRSSYEQYF,TGTGCCAGCAGCTTAGAGGCGAACCCGCCGGACGGCAGGAGCTCCTACGAGCAGTACTTC
TRBD2,TRBJ2-1,TRBV4-2,.,CASSQNTAGGVGEQFF,TGTGCCAGCAGCCAGAATACAGCGGGGGGCGTGGGGGAGCAGTTCTTC
.,TRBJ1-1,TRBV12-3/TRBV12-4,.,CASSLGGFVTEAFF,TGTGCCAGCAGTTTAGGGGGCTTCGTCACTGAAGCTTTCTTT